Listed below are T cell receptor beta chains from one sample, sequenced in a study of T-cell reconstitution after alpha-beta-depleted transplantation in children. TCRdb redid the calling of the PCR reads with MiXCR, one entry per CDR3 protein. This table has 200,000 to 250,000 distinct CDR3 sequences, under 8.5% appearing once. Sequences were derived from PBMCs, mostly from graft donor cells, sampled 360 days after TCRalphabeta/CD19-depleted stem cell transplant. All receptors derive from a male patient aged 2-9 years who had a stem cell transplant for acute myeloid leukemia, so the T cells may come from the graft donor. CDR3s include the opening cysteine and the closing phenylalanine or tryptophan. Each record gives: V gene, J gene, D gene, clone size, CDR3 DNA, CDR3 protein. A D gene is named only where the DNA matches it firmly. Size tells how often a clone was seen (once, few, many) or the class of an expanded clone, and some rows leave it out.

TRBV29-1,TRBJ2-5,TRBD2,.,TGCAGCGTTCCCTGGACTAGCGGGAGGGGGGTAACCCAGTACTTC,CSVPWTSGRGVTQYF
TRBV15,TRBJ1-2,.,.,TGTGCCACCAGCAGAGGTCGGCAGTACTATGGCTACACCTTC,CATSRGRQYYGYTF
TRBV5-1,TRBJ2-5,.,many,TGCGCCAGCAGCCCGGGACTTTCAGAGACCCAGTACTTC,CASSPGLSETQYF
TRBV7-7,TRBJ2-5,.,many,TGTGCTAGCAGCCACGGGCCCACGGGGCAAGAGACCCAGTACTTC,CASSHGPTGQETQYF
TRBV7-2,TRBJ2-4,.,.,TGTGCCAGCAGCTCAGCGGGCGCCAAAAACATTCAGTACTTC,CASSSAGAKNIQYF
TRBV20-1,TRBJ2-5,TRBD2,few,TGCAGTGCTAGACTAGCGGGAGGGGTAGAGACCCAGTACTTC,CSARLAGGVETQYF
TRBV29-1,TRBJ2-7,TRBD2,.,TGCAGCGTCCCTGGGGCTAGCGGGACGTCCTACGAGCAGTACTTC,CSVPGASGTSYEQYF
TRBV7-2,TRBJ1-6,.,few,TGTGCCAGTATCCCATCGCAGGGGTATAATTCACCCCTCCACTTT,CASIPSQGYNSPLHF
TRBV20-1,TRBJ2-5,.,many,TGCAGTGCTAGTGCCCCGTTCGACCAAGAGACCCAGTACTTC,CSASAPFDQETQYF
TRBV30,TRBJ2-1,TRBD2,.,TGTGCCTGGGGGGGGGTAACTAGCGGGGGTACCAACAATGAGCAGTTCTTC,CAWGGVTSGGTNNEQFF
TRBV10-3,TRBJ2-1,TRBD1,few,TGTGCCAGTGGGACAGGGTGGGACAATGAGCAGTTCTTC,CASGTGWDNEQFF
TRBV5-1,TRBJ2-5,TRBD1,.,TGCGCCAGCACCGGGACAGGGGCTTTGGAGACCCAGTACTTC,CASTGTGALETQYF
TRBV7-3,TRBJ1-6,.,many,TGTGCCAGCAGCTTAAACGGGGATTATAATTCACCCCTCCACTTT,CASSLNGDYNSPLHF
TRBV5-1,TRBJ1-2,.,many,TGCGCCAGCAGCTTGGGTCTAGGAGGCTACACCTTC,CASSLGLGGYTF